Shown below are 27 T cell receptor beta chains from a single sample sequenced in a study of glioma-infiltrating T cells. The iRepertoire nested amplicon-rescue multiplex PCR amplified TCR alpha and beta CDR3s from RNA. TCRdb re-called the multiplex PCR reads with MiXCR, one entry per CDR3 protein. This sample has about 400,000 distinct CDR3 sequences, with more than 35% found just once. Input material: glioma tissue, nonneoplastic brain tissue, or PBMCs (not recorded which). Receptor source: a human donor with low-grade glioma or glioblastoma, undergoing nonglioma brain surgery, or in good health (not recorded which).

This clonotype appeared a few times. The V gene is TRBV2, the J gene TRBJ1-4; D gene unclear. Germline V CDR1 and CDR2: SNHLY, FYNNEI. The CDR3 is 14 residues long. Trimming cost V 4 bases and J 2 bases, with 8 bases left between them. The CDR3 bases are TGTGCCAGCAGTGTTGGACGTACTAATGAAAAACTGTTTTTT. Translation: CASSVGRTNEKLFF.

Notes on this clonotype: The junction does not match germline at one end; this may be a read error. The rearrangement joins TRBV10-3 to TRBJ1-2, with D unresolved. The germline V gene has CDR1 ENHRY and CDR2 SYGVKD. The CDR3 has 10 amino acids. The CDR3 here is CASSYRVHTF. In nucleotides, the CDR3 is TGTGCCAGCAGTTACCGGGTGCACACCTTC.

Note on this clonotype: A much larger clone is a single base away; this may be a read error. V usage is TRBV6-2 or TRBV6-3 and J usage is TRBJ1-3; D is undetermined. Germline V lookup: CDR1 MNHEY, CDR2 SVGEGT. Trimming left V 7 bases short and J 0 bases short, with 13 bases between. The CDR3 has 15 amino acids. CDR3 DNA sequence: TGTGCCAGCAATTTATCGACGAGCTCTGGAAACACCATATATTTT. This encodes CASNLSTSSGNTIYF.

This clonotype was seen only once. The chain carries TRBV27 and TRBJ1-2; the match to TRBD1 covers 11 bases. The germline gives CDR1 MNHEY, CDR2 SMNVEV (reference sequence). This CDR3 spans 15 amino acids. After removal of 7 bases from V and 8 bases from J, the junction contained 12 bases not matched to a gene. The CDR3 spells CASNEDRGQIRGYTF. As DNA, the CDR3 is TGTGCCAGCAATGAGGACAGGGGGCAAATAAGGGGCTACACCTTC.

The V gene is TRBV5-1, the J gene TRBJ2-3; D is ambiguous. Germline V gives CDR1 SGHRS, CDR2 YFSETQ. Between the trimmed V and J ends, which lost 0 bases and 6 bases, there was a span of 8 bases. The CDR3 consists of 13 residues. This CDR3 reads CASSLEWRDTQYF. CDR3 nucleotides: TGCGCCAGCAGCTTGGAATGGCGGGATACGCAGTATTTT.

As concerns this clonotype: This may stem from a read error, because a much larger clone lies one nucleotide away. The rearrangement links TRBV6-9 to TRBJ2-7; 7 nucleotides agree with TRBD1. The CDR3 length is 17 residues. J was trimmed by 0 bases and V by 3 bases; bases with no gene match: 11. Germline V gene sequence: CDR1 MNHGY, CDR2 SVAAGI. The CDR3 spells CASSYPDRDSFSYEQYF. Written as DNA, the CDR3 is TGTGCCAGCAGTTACCCCGACCGGGACAGTTTCTCCTACGAGCAGTACTTC.

The J gene is TRBJ2-1, the V gene TRBV7-3; no clear D gene. CDR3 length equals 16 residues. The V end lost 5 bases, the J end lost 4 bases, and 18 bases lay between the germline ends. CDR1 SGHTA and CDR2 FQGTGA come from the germline V gene. Here the CDR3 DNA reads TGTGCCAGCAGCCCCAGCCTGGCGCGACCTTACAATGAGCAGTTCTTC. Translating it yields CASSPSLARPYNEQFF.

There are many counts of this clonotype. This chain connects TRBV20-1 to TRBJ2-7, with D maybe TRBD2 (5 bases). The CDR3 loop spans 13 amino acids. The germline CDR1 and CDR2 sequences are DFQATT and SNEGSKA (reference sequence). V was trimmed by 2 bases and J by 3 bases, leaving 11 bases between them. DNA for the CDR3: TGCAGTGCTAGACCAGCCGGACTCTACGAGCAGTACTTC. Encoded protein: CSARPAGLYEQYF.

This clonotype was seen a single time. The CDR3 here is CSAQGLAGTYEQYF. The DNA for the CDR3 is TGCAGCGCCCAGGGACTAGCGGGAACCTACGAGCAGTACTTC. V gene TRBV29-1 combines with J gene TRBJ2-7; 13 bases agree with TRBD2. Trimming took 7 bases from V and 2 from J; bases not matched to a gene: 5. The germline gives CDR1 SQVTM, CDR2 ANQGSEA. The CDR3 contains 14 residues.

This clonotype has just a few counts. CDR3 residues: CASSQLIGPFGGGNQPQHF. CDR3 nucleotides: TGTGCCAGCAGCCAACTTATCGGACCCTTTGGGGGGGGCAATCAGCCCCAGCATTTT. The rearrangement links TRBV4-2 to TRBJ1-5; a possible D gene is TRBD1 (5 bases). V lost 2 bases to trimming and J lost 2 bases, with 22 bases between them. The CDR3 is 19 amino acids. Germline CDR1 and CDR2: LGHNA and YNFKEQ.

Note on this clonotype: A single base separates this from a much larger clone, so it may be a read error. The rearrangement links TRBV6-4 to TRBJ2-1; the match to TRBD2 covers 13 bases. Germline assignment: CDR1 MRHNA and CDR2 SNTAGT. The CDR3 consists of 14 residues. The CDR3 sequence: CASSDGTSGNGQFF. In DNA, the CDR3 is TGTGCCAGCAGTGACGGGACTAGCGGGAATGGGCAGTTCTTC.

A remark on this clonotype: A much larger clone lies one base from this, so it may be a read error. Because it lacks the conserved phenylalanine or tryptophan at the end, this CDR3 is likely a read error. V and J are TRBV20-1 and TRBJ1-5, with D unresolved. This CDR3 spans 12 amino acids. Looked up from germline, CDR1 is DFQATT and CDR2 is SNEGSKA (reference sequence). Trimming took off 6 bases at V and 9 bases at J, with 15 bases between the two ends. CDR3 sequence: CSAAEGVGPQHS. CDR3 DNA: TGCAGTGCCGCTGAGGGTGTTGGGCCCCAGCATTCT.

This clonotype appeared a single time. A much more abundant neighbour one base away suggests this may be a read error. The CDR3 DNA follows: TGTGCCAGCAATCCAGCGACTCTTAGCAATCAGCCCCAGCATTTT. As protein: CASNPATLSNQPQHF. The rearrangement joins TRBV28 to TRBJ1-5; D is unresolved. Germline CDR1 MDHEN, CDR2 SYDVKM. V lost 7 bases and J lost 0, with 13 bases in between. The CDR3 is 15 residues long.

A remark on this clonotype: This may be a read error, as it is one base from a much larger clone. The chain has TRBV27 and TRBJ1-2; D is unresolved. The germline V gene encodes CDR1 MNHEY and CDR2 SMNVEV (reference sequence). The CDR3 is 13 residues long. The CDR3 spells CSSSLRVNYGYTF. The DNA for the CDR3 is TGTTCCAGCAGTTTAAGGGTGAACTATGGCTACACCTTC.

As regards this clonotype: The germline gene is not matched at one end of the junction; a read error may be the cause. The chain joins TRBV6-2 or TRBV6-3 to TRBJ2-3; D is tentatively TRBD1 or TRBD2 (5 bases each). The CDR3 consists of 15 residues. Germline V gene lookup returns CDR1 MNHEY and CDR2 SVGEGT. CDR3 DNA sequence: TGTGCCAGCAGTGTGGGCGGAGGTAGCACAGGTACGCAGTATTTT. Translating gives CASSVGGGSTGTQYF.

The chain combines TRBV7-9 with TRBJ2-1, with TRBD2 matching 12 bases. The V and J ends lost 6 bases and 4 bases, in that order; junction bases with no gene match: 10. The CDR3 consists of 17 residues. Germline values: CDR1 SEHNR, CDR2 FQNEAQ (reference sequence). In nucleotides, the CDR3 is TGTGCCAGCAGACGGACTAGCGGGACCTACCTATACAATGAGCAGTTCTTC. It yields the protein CASRRTSGTYLYNEQFF.

The chain couples TRBV20-1 to TRBJ1-4; no firm D call. Germline V gene sequence: CDR1 DFQATT, CDR2 SNEGSKA (reference sequence). CDR3 size: 16 residues. V lost 3 bases to trimming and J lost 4 bases, with 18 bases between them. CDR3 sequence (DNA): TGCAGTGCTAGGGGAGGGAACTTTTATTATAATGAAAAACTGTTTTTT. It encodes CSARGGNFYYNEKLFF.

Turning to this clonotype: This likely comes from a read error, as the CDR3 has no conserved phenylalanine or tryptophan at its end. The rearrangement links TRBV20-1 to TRBJ1-6, with D tentatively TRBD1 (6 bases). CDR3 length: 13 residues. CDR1 and CDR2 (germline): DFQATT, SNEGSKA (reference sequence). For the CDR3, the DNA is TGCAATGCTAGCGACAGGAATAATTCACCCCTCCACTCT. This sequence encodes CNASDRNNSPLHS.

At least ten counts were recorded for this clonotype. The rearrangement joins TRBV27 to TRBJ2-1, with a weak D call TRBD1 (6 bases). The V gene lost 1 base and the J gene lost 4 bases, with 11 bases spanning the gap. This CDR3 is 15 amino acids long. Germline V CDR1 and CDR2: MNHEY, SMNVEV (reference sequence). This CDR3 is CASSLLGRGYNEQFF. The CDR3 region has the DNA TGTGCCAGCAGTTTATTGGGCAGGGGTTACAATGAGCAGTTCTTC.

This clonotype came up a few times. V and J are TRBV28 and TRBJ2-7, with D unclear. The ends were cut back, 6 bases at V and 3 bases at J, with 9 bases in the middle. Germline loops: CDR1 MDHEN, CDR2 SYDVKM. The CDR3 is 12 residues long. The CDR3 nucleotides are TGTGCCAGCAGGCGAAACAGCTACGAGCAGTACTTC. Translating it yields CASRRNSYEQYF.

The CDR3 here is CASSPRTGTNYGYTF. The DNA for the CDR3 is TGTGCCAGCAGTCCAAGGACCGGTACTAACTATGGCTACACCTTC. The chain employs TRBV2 and TRBJ1-2; D is unresolved. The CDR3 consists of 15 residues. Trimming removed 5 bases from V and 0 bases from J, with 13 bases in between. Germline lookup yields CDR1 SNHLY and CDR2 FYNNEI.

The chain recombines TRBV11-2 with TRBJ1-2, with 8 bases lining up with TRBD1. The CDR3 totals 14 residues. Unmatched junction bases numbered 8, after V lost 7 bases and J lost 4 bases. CDR1 is SGHAT, CDR2 FQNNGV, per germline. CDR3 nucleotides: TGTGCCAGCACCACGGACAGGGAGAGCTATGGCTACACCTTC. It is translated as CASTTDRESYGYTF.

There are many counts of this clonotype. This chain uses TRBV6-1 with TRBJ2-7; D is ambiguous. Looked up from germline, CDR1 is MNHNS and CDR2 is SASEGT. V shed 4 bases and J shed 2 bases, with 3 bases lying between them. The CDR3 spans 11 residues. This CDR3 reads CASSATYEQYF. CDR3 coding DNA: TGTGCCAGCAGTGCGACCTACGAGCAGTACTTC.

This clonotype was picked up many times. The rearrangement links TRBV28 to TRBJ2-3; 12 bases line up with TRBD2. In germline, CDR1 is MDHEN, CDR2 SYDVKM. The CDR3 has 15 residues. Germline trimming cut 8 bases from V and 2 bases from J; bases unmatched to any gene: 5. CDR3 in amino acids: CASGGLAGFTDTQYF. The CDR3 DNA sequence: TGTGCCAGCGGCGGACTAGCGGGGTTCACAGATACGCAGTATTTT.

A remark on this clonotype: No conserved phenylalanine or tryptophan is present at the end of the CDR3, so a read error is the likely explanation. CDR3 nucleotides: TGTGCCAGCAGTTACAGTGGGAGCTACTACGAGCAGTACCTC. Protein sequence: CASSYSGSYYEQYL. The chain uses TRBV6-9 and TRBJ2-7, with D possibly being TRBD2 (5 bases). V gave up 3 bases and J gave up 3 bases, with 12 bases separating them. The CDR3 spans 14 residues. The germline gives CDR1 MNHGY, CDR2 SVAAGI.

Comments on this clonotype: An end of the junction does not agree with germline; a read error may underlie this. The chain employs TRBV27 and TRBJ2-3; D remains ambiguous. Germline lookup yields CDR1 MNHEY and CDR2 SMNVEV (reference sequence). The CDR3 runs to 16 residues. CDR3 amino acids: CASSLGYPPAQGTKYF. CDR3 in DNA: TGTGCCAGCAGTTTGGGCTATCCCCCAGCCCAAGGTACGAAGTATTTT.

As for this clonotype: This may stem from a read error, because a much larger clone lies one nucleotide away. The conserved final phenylalanine or tryptophan is absent from the CDR3, which likely points to a read error. This chain uses TRBV20-1 with TRBJ2-1; D gene unclear. V was shortened by 2 bases and J by 6 bases, with 8 bases between the two germline ends. The germline V gene encodes CDR1 DFQATT and CDR2 SNEGSKA (reference sequence). This CDR3 spans 12 amino acids. The DNA for the CDR3 is TGCAGTGCTAGAACGGCTGGCAATGAGCAGTTCTTA. Its protein is CSARTAGNEQFL.